This T cell receptor (beta chain) was obtained from a study of blood T cell repertoires in COVID-19. Study-level information: There were acute and convalescent COVID-19 samples, and they came from the United States, Italy and Spain. T cells, B-cell-depleted T cells, or PBMCs supplied cDNA or gDNA.

Per the authors' pipeline: Scientists estimated how many nucleated cells there were by amplifying reference gene primers. Method: immunoSEQ multiplex PCR; TCRdb's copy keeps in-frame clones and lacks some. The V and J calls and clone size were taken over from that table, and D and trimming were inferred from the DNA. Of around 86,000 clones detected, over 75% appear once; the ten largest clones hold around 7.4%. Germline V CDR1 and CDR2: LNHDA, SQIVND (reference sequence). The length of the CDR3 is 13 residues. Trimming removed 2 bases at V and 7 bases at J, with 8 bases between. V and J are TRBV19 and TRBJ1-4; D uncertain. Sequences were obtained from peripheral blood. The sequence was collected from a human donor with acute or convalescent COVID-19. The donor label of this sample is uncertain. CDR3 bases: TGTGCCAGTAGTATATCAGGTAGTGAAAAACTGTTTTTT. Amino acids: CASSISGSEKLFF.